This TCR beta chain was captured in a study of a mutant IDH1 vaccine in newly diagnosed glioma. The sample holds one count of this clone. The antigen is unknown. Sequencing was performed with immunoSEQ multiplex PCR; in TCRdb, only in-frame clones are kept and a portion is missing. The sample yields over 55,000 clones, about 88% seen once. Germline lookup yields CDR1 GTSNPN and CDR2 SVGIG (reference sequence). Germline trimming cut 1 base from V and 10 bases from J; bases unmatched to any gene: 10. The CDR3 is 15 amino acids. Time point noted: week 11, during vaccination. Each vaccine dose was 300 ug of mutant IDH1 20-mer peptide, with topical imiquimod.

The V call is TRBV30, the J call TRBJ2-1; the match to TRBD1 covers 10 bases. Sequenced material: PBMCs, taken from a glioma patient whose treatment included an IDH1 peptide vaccine. The receptor was isolated from a man aged 40-49 years with glioma. The CDR3 here is CAWSARGQGYREQFF. The CDR3 DNA is TGTGCCTGGAGTGCCCGGGGACAGGGGTATAGGGAGCAGTTCTTC.